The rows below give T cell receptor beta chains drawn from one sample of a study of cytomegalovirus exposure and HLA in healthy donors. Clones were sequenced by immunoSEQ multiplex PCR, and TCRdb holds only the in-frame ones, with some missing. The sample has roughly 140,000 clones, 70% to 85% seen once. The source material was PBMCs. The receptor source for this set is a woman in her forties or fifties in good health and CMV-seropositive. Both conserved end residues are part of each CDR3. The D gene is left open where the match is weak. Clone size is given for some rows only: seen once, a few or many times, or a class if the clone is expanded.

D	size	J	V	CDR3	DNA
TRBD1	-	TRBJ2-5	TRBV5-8	CASSTTGGQETQYF	TGTGCCAGCAGCACCACAGGGGGCCAAGAGACCCAGTACTTC
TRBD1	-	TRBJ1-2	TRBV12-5	CASAHGQGANYGYTF	TGTGCTAGTGCCCACGGACAGGGAGCTAACTATGGCTACACCTTC
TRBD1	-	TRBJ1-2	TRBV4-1	CASSHSDRGLLSGYTF	TGCGCCAGCAGCCATTCCGACAGGGGTCTTCTAAGTGGCTACACCTTC
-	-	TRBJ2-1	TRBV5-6	CASSFVLNEQFF	TGTGCCAGCAGCTTTGTCCTTAATGAGCAGTTCTTC
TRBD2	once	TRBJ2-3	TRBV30	CAWTSGGPDTQYF	TGTGCCTGGACCAGCGGGGGCCCAGATACGCAGTATTTT
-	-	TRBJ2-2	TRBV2	CASSARVNTGELFF	TGTGCCAGCAGTGCTCGGGTTAACACCGGGGAGCTGTTTTTT
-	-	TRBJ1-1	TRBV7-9	CSSTSQGTPLNTEAFF	TGTTCCAGCACCTCCCAGGGGACCCCATTGAACACTGAAGCTTTCTTT
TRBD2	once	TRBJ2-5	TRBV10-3	CAISSKTSPETQYF	TGTGCCATCAGCTCTAAGACTAGCCCGGAGACCCAGTACTTC
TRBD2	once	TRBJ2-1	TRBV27	CASSLAGGRYNEQFF	TGTGCCAGCAGTTTAGCGGGGGGGCGTTACAATGAGCAGTTCTTC
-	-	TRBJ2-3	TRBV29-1	CSVKQYPDTQYF	TGCAGCGTTAAACAGTACCCAGATACGCAGTATTTT
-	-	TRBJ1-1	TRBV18	CASSRITGRGTEAFF	TGTGCCAGCTCTCGCATTACCGGGCGGGGGACTGAAGCTTTCTTT
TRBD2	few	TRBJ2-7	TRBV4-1	CASSQAASGLYEQYF	TGCGCCAGCAGCCAAGCGGCTAGCGGCCTCTACGAGCAGTACTTC
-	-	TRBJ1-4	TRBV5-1	CASSFNQGEKLFF	TGCGCCAGCAGCTTCAACCAGGGTGAAAAACTGTTTTTT
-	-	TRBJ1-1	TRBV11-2	CASSSSGQWNTEAFF	TGTGCCAGCAGCTCCTCAGGTCAATGGAACACTGAAGCTTTCTTT
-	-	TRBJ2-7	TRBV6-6	CASLSGTSYEQYF	TGTGCCAGCTTATCCGGGACATCCTACGAGCAGTACTTC
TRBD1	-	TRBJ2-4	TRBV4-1	CASSQEDRGDIQYF	TGCGCCAGCAGCCAAGAGGACAGGGGTGACATTCAGTACTTC
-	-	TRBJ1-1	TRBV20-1	CSARGVREAFF	TGCAGTGCTAGAGGGGTGAGGGAAGCTTTCTTT
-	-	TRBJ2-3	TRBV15	CATSREGLNRADTQYF	TGTGCCACCAGCAGAGAGGGACTCAACCGAGCAGATACGCAGTATTTT
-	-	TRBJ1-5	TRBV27	CASSPTLNQPQHF	TGTGCCAGCAGTCCTACCCTCAATCAGCCCCAGCATTTT
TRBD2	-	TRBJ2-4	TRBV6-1	CASSDRGGARNIQYF	TGTGCCAGCAGTGACCGCGGGGGGGCTCGAAACATTCAGTACTTC
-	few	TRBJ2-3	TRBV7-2	CASSSTDTQYF	TGTGCCAGCAGCTCTACGGATACGCAGTATTTT
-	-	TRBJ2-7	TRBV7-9	CASSLSDRPYEQYF	TGTGCCAGCAGCTTAAGCGACAGGCCCTACGAGCAGTACTTC
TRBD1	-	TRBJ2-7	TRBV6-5	CASSYSGQGIREQYF	TGTGCCAGCAGTTACTCGGGACAGGGGATTAGGGAGCAGTACTTC
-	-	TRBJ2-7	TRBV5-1	CASRLETMSYEQYF	TGCGCCAGCAGATTAGAGACAATGTCCTACGAGCAGTACTTC
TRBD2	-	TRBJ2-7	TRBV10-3	CAISEPPASGEPYEQYF	TGTGCCATCAGTGAGCCCCCCGCTAGCGGGGAACCCTACGAGCAGTACTTC
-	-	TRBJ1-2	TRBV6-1	CASSDIYYGYTF	TGTGCCAGCAGTGATATATACTATGGCTACACCTTC
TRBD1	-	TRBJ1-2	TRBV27	CASSLSGQGARGYTF	TGTGCCAGCAGTTTATCAGGACAGGGGGCGCGGGGCTACACCTTC
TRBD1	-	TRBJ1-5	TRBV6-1	CASSETGSQPQHF	TGTGCCAGCAGCGAGACAGGGTCTCAGCCCCAGCATTTT
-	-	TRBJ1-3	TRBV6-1	CASSESLGGQGTGNTIYF	TGTGCCAGCAGTGAAAGCTTGGGTGGGCAGGGGACTGGAAACACCATATATTTT
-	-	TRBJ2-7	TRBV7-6	CASSLGGQGYEQYF	TGTGCCAGCAGCTTAGGGGGTCAGGGCTACGAGCAGTACTTC
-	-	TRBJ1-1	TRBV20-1	CSARQDTEAFF	TGCAGTGCGCGACAAGACACTGAAGCTTTCTTT
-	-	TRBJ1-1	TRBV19	CASSQIGGPTEAFF	TGTGCCAGTAGTCAAATAGGTGGGCCCACTGAAGCTTTCTTT
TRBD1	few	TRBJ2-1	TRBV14	CASSHGQGPYNEQFF	TGTGCCAGCAGCCATGGACAGGGGCCCTACAATGAGCAGTTCTTC
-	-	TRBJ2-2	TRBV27	CASSGRVNTGELFF	TGTGCCAGCAGTGGTCGGGTAAACACCGGGGAGCTGTTTTTT
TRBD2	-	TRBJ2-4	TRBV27	CASSHTGAGDIQYF	TGTGCCAGCAGTCATACAGGAGCGGGAGACATTCAGTACTTC
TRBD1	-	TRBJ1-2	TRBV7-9	CASTEGQDIGGYTF	TGTGCCAGCACGGAGGGACAGGACATAGGTGGCTACACCTTC
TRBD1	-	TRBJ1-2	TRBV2	CASSVTGENGYTF	TGTGCCAGCAGTGTGACAGGGGAGAATGGCTACACCTTC
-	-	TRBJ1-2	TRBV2	CASRYRGANYGYTF	TGTGCCAGCAGGTATCGGGGAGCTAACTATGGCTACACCTTC
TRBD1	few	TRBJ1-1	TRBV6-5	CASRKQGGNTEAFF	TGTGCCAGCAGGAAACAGGGGGGGAACACTGAAGCTTTCTTT
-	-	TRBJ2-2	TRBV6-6	CASSSDFRNTGELFF	TGTGCCAGCAGTTCCGATTTCAGGAACACCGGGGAGCTGTTTTTT
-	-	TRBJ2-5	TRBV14	CASSQGTGWSGEQYF	TGTGCCAGCAGCCAAGGTACAGGGTGGTCTGGAGAGCAGTACTTC
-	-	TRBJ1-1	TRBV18	CASSPKQGPNTEAFF	TGTGCCAGCTCACCTAAACAGGGTCCCAACACTGAAGCTTTCTTT